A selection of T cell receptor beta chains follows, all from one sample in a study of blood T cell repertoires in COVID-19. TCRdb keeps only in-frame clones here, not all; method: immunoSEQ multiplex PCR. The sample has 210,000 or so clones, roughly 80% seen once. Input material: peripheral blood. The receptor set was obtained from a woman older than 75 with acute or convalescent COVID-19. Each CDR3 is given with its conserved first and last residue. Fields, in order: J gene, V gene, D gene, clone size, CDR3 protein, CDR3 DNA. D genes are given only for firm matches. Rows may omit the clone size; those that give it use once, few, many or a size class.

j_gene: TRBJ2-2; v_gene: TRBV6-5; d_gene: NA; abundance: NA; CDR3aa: CASSSGFGGDTGELFF; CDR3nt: TGTGCCAGCAGTTCGGGTTTTGGAGGGGACACCGGGGAGCTGTTTTTT
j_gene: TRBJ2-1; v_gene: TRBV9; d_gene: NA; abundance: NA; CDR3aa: CASSLGLLNNEQFF; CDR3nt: TGTGCCAGCAGCCTAGGCTTACTCAACAATGAGCAGTTCTTC
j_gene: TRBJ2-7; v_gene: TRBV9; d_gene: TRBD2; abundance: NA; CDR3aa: CASSVGVGLAGHEQYF; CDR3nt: TGTGCCAGCAGCGTAGGTGTGGGACTAGCGGGGCACGAGCAGTACTTC
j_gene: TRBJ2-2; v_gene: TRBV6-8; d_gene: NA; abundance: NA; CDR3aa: CASSWGDTGELFF; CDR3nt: TGTGCCAGCAGTTGGGGGGACACCGGGGAGCTGTTTTTT
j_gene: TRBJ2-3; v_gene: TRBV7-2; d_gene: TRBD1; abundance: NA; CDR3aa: CASSLWDRGTDTQYF; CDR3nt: TGTGCCAGCAGCTTATGGGACAGAGGCACAGATACGCAGTATTTT
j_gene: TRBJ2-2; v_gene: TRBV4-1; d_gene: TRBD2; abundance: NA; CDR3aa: CASSQEAAGAYTGELFF; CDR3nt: TGCGCCAGCAGCCAAGAAGCAGCGGGGGCCTACACCGGGGAGCTGTTTTTT
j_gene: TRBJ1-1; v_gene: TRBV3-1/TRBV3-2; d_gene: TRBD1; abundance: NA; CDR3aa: CASSQNPGQGRTEAFF; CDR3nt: TGTGCCAGCAGCCAAAACCCGGGACAGGGTAGGACTGAAGCTTTCTTT
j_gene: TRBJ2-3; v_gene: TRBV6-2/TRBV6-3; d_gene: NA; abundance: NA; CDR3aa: CASSTPGQTDTQYF; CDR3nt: TGTGCCAGCAGTACCCCCGGACAGACAGATACGCAGTATTTT
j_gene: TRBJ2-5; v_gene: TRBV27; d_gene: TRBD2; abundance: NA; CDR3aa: CASSWGGSQETQYF; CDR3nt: TGTGCCAGCAGTTGGGGGGGATCCCAAGAGACCCAGTACTTC
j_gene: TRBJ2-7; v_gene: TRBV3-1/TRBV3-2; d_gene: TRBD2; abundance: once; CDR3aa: CASSTRLAERAYEQYF; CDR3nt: TGTGCCAGCAGCACCCGACTAGCGGAGAGGGCCTACGAGCAGTACTTC
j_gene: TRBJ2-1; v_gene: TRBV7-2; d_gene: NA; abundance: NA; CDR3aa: CASSSLDGVGDEQFF; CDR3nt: TGTGCCAGCAGCTCCTTGGATGGTGTGGGCGATGAGCAGTTCTTC
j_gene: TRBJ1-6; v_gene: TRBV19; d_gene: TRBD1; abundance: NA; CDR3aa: CASSPYPPGQGVNSPLHF; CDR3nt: TGTGCCAGTAGTCCCTACCCCCCGGGACAGGGTGTTAATTCACCCCTCCACTTT
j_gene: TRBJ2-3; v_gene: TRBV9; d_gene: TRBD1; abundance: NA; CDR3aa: CASSVPVTGGNTDTQYF; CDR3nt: TGTGCCAGCAGCGTCCCCGTAACAGGGGGAAACACAGATACGCAGTATTTT
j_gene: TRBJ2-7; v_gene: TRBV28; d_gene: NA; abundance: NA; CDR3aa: CASSYQGHEQYF; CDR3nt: TGTGCCAGCAGTTATCAGGGTCACGAGCAGTACTTC
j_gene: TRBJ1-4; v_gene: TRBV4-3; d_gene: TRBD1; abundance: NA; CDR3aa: CASSQGGQPNEKLFF; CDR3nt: TGCGCCAGCAGCCAAGGGGGACAGCCTAATGAAAAACTGTTTTTT
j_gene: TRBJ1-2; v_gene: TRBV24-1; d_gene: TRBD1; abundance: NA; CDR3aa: CATSDSFSGTGSYGYTF; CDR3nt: TGTGCCACCAGTGACTCTTTTTCCGGGACAGGGTCCTATGGCTACACCTTC
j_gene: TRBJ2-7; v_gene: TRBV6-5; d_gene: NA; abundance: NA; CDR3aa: CASSSDRASYEQYF; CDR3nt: TGTGCCAGCAGTTCCGACAGAGCCTCCTACGAGCAGTACTTC
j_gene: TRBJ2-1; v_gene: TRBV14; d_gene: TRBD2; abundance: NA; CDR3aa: CASSQVRLWSGGEQFF; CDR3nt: TGTGCCAGCAGCCAAGTACGTTTATGGTCGGGGGGTGAGCAGTTCTTC
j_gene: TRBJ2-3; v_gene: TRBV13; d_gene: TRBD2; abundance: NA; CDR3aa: CASSWLAGGATDTQYF; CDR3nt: TGTGCCAGCAGCTGGCTAGCGGGGGGCGCTACAGATACGCAGTATTTT
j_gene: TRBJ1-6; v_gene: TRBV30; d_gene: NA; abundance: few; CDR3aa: CAWTREGGYYNSPLHF; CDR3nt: TGTGCCTGGACCAGGGAGGGGGGCTACTATAATTCACCCCTCCACTTT
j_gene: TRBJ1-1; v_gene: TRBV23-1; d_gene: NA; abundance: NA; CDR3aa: CASSQPPGNTEAFF; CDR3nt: TGCGCCAGCAGTCAACCCCCAGGGAACACTGAAGCTTTCTTT
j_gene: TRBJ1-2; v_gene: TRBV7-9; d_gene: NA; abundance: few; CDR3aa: CASSLLAGSYGYTF; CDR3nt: TGTGCCAGCAGCTTATTGGCAGGTAGCTATGGCTACACCTTC
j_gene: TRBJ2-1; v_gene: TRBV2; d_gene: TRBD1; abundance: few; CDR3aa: CASSHIPTGTGGTEQFF; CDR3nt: TGTGCCAGCAGTCACATTCCGACCGGGACAGGGGGCACTGAGCAGTTCTTC
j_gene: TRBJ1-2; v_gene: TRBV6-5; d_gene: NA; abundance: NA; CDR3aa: CASRTSGGAYGYTF; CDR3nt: TGTGCCAGCAGGACCTCGGGGGGAGCCTATGGCTACACCTTC
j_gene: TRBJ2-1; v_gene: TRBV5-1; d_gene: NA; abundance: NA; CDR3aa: CASSAAGSHNEQFF; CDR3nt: TGCGCCAGCAGCGCCGCCGGGTCCCACAATGAGCAGTTCTTC
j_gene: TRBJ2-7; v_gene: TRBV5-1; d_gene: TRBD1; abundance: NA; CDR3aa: CASSATSGQGAYEQYF; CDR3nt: TGCGCCAGCAGCGCCACTTCGGGACAGGGGGCCTACGAGCAGTACTTC
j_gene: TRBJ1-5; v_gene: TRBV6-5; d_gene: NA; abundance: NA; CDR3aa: CASRNSYNQPQHF; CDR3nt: TGTGCCAGCAGGAACAGTTACAATCAGCCCCAGCATTTT
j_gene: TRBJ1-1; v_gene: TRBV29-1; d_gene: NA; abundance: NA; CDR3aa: CSVEDAKRAEAFF; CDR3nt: TGCAGCGTTGAAGATGCAAAGAGGGCTGAAGCTTTCTTT
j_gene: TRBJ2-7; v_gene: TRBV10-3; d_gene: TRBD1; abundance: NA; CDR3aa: CAISEYQGAGDEQYF; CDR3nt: TGTGCCATCAGTGAGTACCAGGGGGCGGGTGACGAGCAGTACTTC
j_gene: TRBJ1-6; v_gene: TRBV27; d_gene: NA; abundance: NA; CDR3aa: CASSLSGPGTSPLHF; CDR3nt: TGTGCCAGCAGTTTAAGCGGGCCAGGCACTTCACCCCTCCACTTT
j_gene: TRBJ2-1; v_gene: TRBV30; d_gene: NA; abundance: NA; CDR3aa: CAWSVGLSNEQFF; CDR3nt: TGTGCCTGGAGTGTAGGACTTTCTAATGAGCAGTTCTTC
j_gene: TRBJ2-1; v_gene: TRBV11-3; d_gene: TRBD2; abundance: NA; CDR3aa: CASSFVAGNSYNEQFF; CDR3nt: TGTGCCAGCAGCTTTGTAGCGGGCAACTCCTACAATGAGCAGTTCTTC
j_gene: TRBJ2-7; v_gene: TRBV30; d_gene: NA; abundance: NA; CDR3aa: CAWSVFGLPSYEQYF; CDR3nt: TGTGCCTGGAGTGTATTTGGCCTTCCCTCCTACGAGCAGTACTTC
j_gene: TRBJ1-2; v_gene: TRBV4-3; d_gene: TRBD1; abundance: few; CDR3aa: CASSQRGTGRYGYTF; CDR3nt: TGCGCCAGCAGCCAACGGGGGACAGGGCGGTATGGCTACACCTTC
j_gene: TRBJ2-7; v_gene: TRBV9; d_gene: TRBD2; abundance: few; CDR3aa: CASSVDSGGAYEQYF; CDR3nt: TGTGCCAGCAGCGTAGATAGCGGGGGGGCGTACGAGCAGTACTTC
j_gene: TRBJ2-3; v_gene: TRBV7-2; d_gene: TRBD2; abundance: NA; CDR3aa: CASSPPGNSGGRTDTQYF; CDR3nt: TGTGCCAGCAGCCCCCCCGGGAATAGCGGGGGGCGGACAGATACGCAGTATTTT
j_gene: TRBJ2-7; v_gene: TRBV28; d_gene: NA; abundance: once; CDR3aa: CASRFLAGNYEQYF; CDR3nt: TGTGCCAGCAGGTTTTTGGCGGGGAACTACGAGCAGTACTTC
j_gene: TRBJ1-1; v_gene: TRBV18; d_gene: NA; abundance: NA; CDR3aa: CASHGGHTDTEAFF; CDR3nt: TGTGCCAGCCATGGTGGGCACACAGACACTGAAGCTTTCTTT
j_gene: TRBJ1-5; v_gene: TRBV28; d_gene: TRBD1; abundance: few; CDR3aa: CASSFGTGSNQPQHF; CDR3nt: TGTGCCAGCAGTTTCGGGACAGGGAGCAATCAGCCCCAGCATTTT
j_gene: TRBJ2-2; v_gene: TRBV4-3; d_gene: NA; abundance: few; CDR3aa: CASSQRDFSNTGELFF; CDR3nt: TGCGCCAGCAGCCAAAGGGACTTTTCCAACACCGGGGAGCTGTTTTTT
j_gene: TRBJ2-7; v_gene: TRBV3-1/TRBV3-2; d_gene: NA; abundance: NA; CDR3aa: CASSQFGGSTYEQYF; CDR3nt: TGTGCCAGCAGCCAATTCGGTGGTTCCACCTACGAGCAGTACTTC
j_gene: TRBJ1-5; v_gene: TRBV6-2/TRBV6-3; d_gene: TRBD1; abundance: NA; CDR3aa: CASSLGTAANQPQHF; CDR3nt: TGTGCCAGCAGTCTCGGGACAGCCGCAAATCAGCCCCAGCATTTT
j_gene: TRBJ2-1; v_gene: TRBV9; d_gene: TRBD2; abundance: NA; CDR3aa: CASSVGRGASYNEQFF; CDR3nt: TGTGCCAGCAGCGTAGGGCGGGGGGCCTCCTACAATGAGCAGTTCTTC
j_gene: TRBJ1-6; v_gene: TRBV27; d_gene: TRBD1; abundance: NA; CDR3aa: CASIERQGLSNSPLHF; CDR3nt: TGTGCCAGCATCGAAAGACAGGGTCTAAGTAATTCACCCCTCCACTTT
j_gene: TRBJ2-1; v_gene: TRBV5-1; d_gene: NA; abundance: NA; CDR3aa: CATHQGGRGNEQFF; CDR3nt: TGCGCCACCCACCAAGGTGGCAGGGGCAATGAGCAGTTCTTC
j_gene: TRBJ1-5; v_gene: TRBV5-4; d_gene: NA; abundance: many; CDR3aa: CASSLGRGEGQPQHF; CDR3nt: TGTGCCAGCAGCTTGGGCAGGGGAGAGGGTCAGCCCCAGCATTTT
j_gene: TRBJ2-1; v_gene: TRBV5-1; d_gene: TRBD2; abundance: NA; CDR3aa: CASSYPGTSRHEQFF; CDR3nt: TGCGCCAGCAGCTACCCCGGGACTAGCAGGCATGAGCAGTTCTTC
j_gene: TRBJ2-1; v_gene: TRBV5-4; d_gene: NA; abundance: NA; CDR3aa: CASSLSFLVTYNEQFF; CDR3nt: TGTGCCAGCAGCTTGTCGTTCCTAGTGACCTACAATGAGCAGTTCTTC
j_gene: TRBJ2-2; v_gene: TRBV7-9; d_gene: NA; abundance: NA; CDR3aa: CASSPALTGELFF; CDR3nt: TGTGCCAGCAGCCCCGCACTTACCGGGGAGCTGTTTTTT
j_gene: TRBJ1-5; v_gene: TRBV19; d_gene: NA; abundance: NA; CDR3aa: CASSPARGNQPQHF; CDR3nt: TGTGCCAGTAGTCCCGCTAGGGGGAATCAGCCCCAGCATTTT
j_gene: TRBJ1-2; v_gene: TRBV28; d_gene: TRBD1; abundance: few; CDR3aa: CASSLDRGEYGYTF; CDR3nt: TGTGCCAGCAGTTTGGACAGGGGAGAATATGGCTACACCTTC
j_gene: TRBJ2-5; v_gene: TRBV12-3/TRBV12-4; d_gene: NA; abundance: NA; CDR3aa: CASSLGGWQTQYF; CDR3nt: TGTGCCAGCAGTTTGGGGGGATGGCAGACCCAGTACTTC
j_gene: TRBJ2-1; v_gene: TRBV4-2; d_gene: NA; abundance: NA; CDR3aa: CASSQVLAGQVYNEQFF; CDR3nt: TGTGCCAGCAGCCAAGTCCTAGCGGGACAGGTTTACAATGAGCAGTTCTTC
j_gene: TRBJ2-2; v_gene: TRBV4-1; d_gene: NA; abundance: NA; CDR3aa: CASSPAGQGNTGELFF; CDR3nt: TGCGCCAGCAGCCCCGCCGGGCAGGGTAACACCGGGGAGCTGTTTTTT
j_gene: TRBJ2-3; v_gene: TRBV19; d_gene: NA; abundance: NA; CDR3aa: CASSMGQGLDTQYF; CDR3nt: TGTGCCAGTAGTATGGGTCAGGGCCTAGATACGCAGTATTTT